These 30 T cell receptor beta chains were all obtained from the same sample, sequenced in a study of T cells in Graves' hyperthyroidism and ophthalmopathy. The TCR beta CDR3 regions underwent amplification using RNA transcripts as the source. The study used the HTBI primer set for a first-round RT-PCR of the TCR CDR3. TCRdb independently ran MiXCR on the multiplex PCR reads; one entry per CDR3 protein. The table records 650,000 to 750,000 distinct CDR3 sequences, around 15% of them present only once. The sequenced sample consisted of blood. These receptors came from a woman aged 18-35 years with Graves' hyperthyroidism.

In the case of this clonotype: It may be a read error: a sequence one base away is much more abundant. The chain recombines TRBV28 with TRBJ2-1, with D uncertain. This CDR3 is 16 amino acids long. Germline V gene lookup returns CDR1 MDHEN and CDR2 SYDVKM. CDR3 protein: CASSSPRRPSYDEQFF. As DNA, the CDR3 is TGTGCCAGCAGCTCCCCCAGACGGCCTTCCTACGATGAGCAGTTCTTC.

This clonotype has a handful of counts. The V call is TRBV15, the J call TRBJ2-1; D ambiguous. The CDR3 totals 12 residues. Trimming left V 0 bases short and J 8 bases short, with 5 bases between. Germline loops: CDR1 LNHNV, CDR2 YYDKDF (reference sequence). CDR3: CATSRDTDEQFF. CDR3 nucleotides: TGTGCCACCAGCAGAGATACCGATGAGCAGTTCTTC.

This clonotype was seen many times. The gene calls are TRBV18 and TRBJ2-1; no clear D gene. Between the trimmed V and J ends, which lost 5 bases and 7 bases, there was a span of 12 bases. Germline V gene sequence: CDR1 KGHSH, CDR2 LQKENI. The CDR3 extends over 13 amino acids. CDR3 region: CASSNTVRNEQFF. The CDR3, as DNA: TGTGCCAGCTCAAACACCGTTAGAAATGAGCAGTTCTTC. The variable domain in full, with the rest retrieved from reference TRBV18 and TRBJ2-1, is NAGVMQNPRHLVRRRGQEARLRCSPMKGHSHVYWYRQLPEEGLKFMVYLQKENIIDESGMPKERFSAEFPKEGPSILRIQQVVRGDSAAYFCASSNTVRNEQFFGPGTRLTVL.

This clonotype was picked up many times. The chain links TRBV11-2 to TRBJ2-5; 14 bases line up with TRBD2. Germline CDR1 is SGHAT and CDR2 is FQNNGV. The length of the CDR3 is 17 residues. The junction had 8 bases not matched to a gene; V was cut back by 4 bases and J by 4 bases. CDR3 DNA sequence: TGTGCCAGCAGCTGGGGGACTAGCGGGAGTGAAAGAGAGACCCAGTACTTC. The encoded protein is CASSWGTSGSERETQYF. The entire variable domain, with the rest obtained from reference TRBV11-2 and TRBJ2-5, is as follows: EAGVAQSPRYKIIEKRQSVAFWCNPISGHATLYWYQQILGQGPKLLIQFQNNGVVDDSQLPKDRFSAERLKGVDSTLKIQPAKLEDSAVYLCASSWGTSGSERETQYFGPGTRLLVL.

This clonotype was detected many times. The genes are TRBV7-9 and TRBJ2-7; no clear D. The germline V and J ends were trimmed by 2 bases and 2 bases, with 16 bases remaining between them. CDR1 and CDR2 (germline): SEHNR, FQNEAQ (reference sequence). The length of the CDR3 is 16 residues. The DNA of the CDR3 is TGTGCCAGCAGCTTAACCCCCTACACCCGTACCTACGAGCAGTACTTC. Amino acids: CASSLTPYTRTYEQYF.

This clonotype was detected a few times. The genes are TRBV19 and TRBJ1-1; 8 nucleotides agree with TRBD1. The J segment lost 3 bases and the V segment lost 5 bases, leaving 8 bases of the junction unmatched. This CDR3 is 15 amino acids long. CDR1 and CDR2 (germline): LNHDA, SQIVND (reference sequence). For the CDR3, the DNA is TGTGCCAGTAGTGGAACAGGGGGAAGGGACACTGAAGCTTTCTTT. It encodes CASSGTGGRDTEAFF.

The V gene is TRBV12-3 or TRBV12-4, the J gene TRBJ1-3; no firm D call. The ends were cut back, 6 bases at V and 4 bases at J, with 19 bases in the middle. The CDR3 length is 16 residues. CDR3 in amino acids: CASRSLGSIGGNTIYF. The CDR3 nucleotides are TGTGCCAGCAGGAGCCTCGGGAGTATAGGAGGAAACACCATATATTTT.

This chain's CDR3 is CAARGSPNYGYTF. DNA for the CDR3: TGTGCCGCAAGGGGGTCGCCGAACTATGGCTACACCTTC. The chain carries TRBV6-1 and TRBJ1-2; maybe TRBD1 (6 bases). From germline, CDR1 is MNHNS and CDR2 SASEGT. V lost 11 bases and J lost 2, with 15 bases in between. The CDR3 totals 13 residues.

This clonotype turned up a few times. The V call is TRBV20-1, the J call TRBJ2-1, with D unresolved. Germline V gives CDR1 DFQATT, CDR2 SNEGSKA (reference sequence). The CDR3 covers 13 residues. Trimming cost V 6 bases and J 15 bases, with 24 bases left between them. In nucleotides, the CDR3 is TGCAGTGCCGCCGGGTCCGCTAAGATGCGGCCGTTCTTC. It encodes CSAAGSAKMRPFF.

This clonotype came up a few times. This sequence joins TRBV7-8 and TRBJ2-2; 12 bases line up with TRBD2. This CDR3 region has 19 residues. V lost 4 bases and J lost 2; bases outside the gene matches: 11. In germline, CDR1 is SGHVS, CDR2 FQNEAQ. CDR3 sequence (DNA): TGTGCCAGCAGCTCCAGCCTAGCGGGAGGGATAATTAACACCGGGGAGCTGTTTTTT. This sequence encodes CASSSSLAGGIINTGELFF.

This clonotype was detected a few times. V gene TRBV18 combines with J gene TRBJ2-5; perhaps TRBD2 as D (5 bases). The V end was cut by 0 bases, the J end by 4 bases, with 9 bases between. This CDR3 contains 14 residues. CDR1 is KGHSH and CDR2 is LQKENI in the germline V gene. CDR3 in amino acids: CASSPPEGRETQYF. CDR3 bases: TGTGCCAGCTCACCACCCGAGGGCCGAGAGACCCAGTACTTC.

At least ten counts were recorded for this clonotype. DNA of the CDR3: TGTGCCAGCAAGCCGTCGACCGGGGAGCTGTTTTTT. This sequence encodes CASKPSTGELFF. The chain combines TRBV28 with TRBJ2-2; D gene unclear. Germline loops: CDR1 MDHEN, CDR2 SYDVKM. V was pared by 7 bases and J by 5 bases, with 8 bases between. CDR3 size: 12 residues.

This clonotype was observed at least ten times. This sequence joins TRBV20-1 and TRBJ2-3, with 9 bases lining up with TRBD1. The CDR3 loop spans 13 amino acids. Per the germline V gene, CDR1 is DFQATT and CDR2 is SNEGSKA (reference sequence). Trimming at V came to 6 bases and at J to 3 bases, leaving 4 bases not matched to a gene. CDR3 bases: TGCAGTGCGGGCGGACAGGGGACAGATACGCAGTATTTT. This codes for CSAGGQGTDTQYF.

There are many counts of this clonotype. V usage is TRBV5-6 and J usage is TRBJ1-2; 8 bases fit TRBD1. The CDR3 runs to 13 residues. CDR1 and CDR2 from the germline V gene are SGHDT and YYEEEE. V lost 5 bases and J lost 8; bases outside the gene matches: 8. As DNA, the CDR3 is TGTGCCAGCAGTTTAGACAGGGGCTCCGGCTACACCTTC. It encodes CASSLDRGSGYTF.

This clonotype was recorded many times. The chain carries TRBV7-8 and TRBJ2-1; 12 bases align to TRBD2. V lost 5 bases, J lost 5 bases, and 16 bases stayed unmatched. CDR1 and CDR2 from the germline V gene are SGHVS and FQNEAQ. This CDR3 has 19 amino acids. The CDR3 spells CASSLDRTSGKDYNNEQFF. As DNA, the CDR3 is TGTGCCAGCAGCCTAGACCGGACTAGCGGGAAAGATTATAACAATGAGCAGTTCTTC.

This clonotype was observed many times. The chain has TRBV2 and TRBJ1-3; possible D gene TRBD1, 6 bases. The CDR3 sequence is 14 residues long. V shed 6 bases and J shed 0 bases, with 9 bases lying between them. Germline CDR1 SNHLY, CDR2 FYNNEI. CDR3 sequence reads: CASRQGSSGNTIYF. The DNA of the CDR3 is TGTGCCAGCAGACAGGGTAGCTCTGGAAACACCATATATTTT.

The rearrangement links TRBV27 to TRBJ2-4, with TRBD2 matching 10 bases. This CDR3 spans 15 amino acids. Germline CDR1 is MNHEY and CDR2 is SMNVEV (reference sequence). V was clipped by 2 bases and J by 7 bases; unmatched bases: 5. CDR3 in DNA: TGTGCCAGCAGTTTAGGGCCTAGCGGGAGTAACATTCAGTACTTC. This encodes CASSLGPSGSNIQYF.

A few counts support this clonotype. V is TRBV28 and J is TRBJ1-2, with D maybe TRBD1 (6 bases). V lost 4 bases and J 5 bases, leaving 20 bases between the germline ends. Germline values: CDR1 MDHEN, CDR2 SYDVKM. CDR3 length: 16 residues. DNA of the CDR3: TGTGCCAGCAGTTCCCCTATACCCGGACAGCGTTATGGCTACACCTTC. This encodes CASSSPIPGQRYGYTF.

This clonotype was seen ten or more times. In DNA, the CDR3 is TGCAGTGCTAGACTAGCGGGCTCCTACGAGCAGTACTTC. It codes for CSARLAGSYEQYF. The chain employs TRBV20-1 and TRBJ2-7; 8 bases align to TRBD2. This CDR3 contains 13 residues. V lost 2 bases, J lost 0 bases, and 0 bases stayed unmatched. The germline gives CDR1 DFQATT, CDR2 SNEGSKA (reference sequence).

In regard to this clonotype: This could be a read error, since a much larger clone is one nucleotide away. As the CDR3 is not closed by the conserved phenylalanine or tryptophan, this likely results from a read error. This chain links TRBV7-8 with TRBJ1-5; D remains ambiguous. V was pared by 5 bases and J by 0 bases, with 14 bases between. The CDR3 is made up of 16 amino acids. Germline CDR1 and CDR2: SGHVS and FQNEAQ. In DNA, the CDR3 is TGTGCCAGCAGCATCTTTGGAGTGTATAGCAATCAGCCCCAGCATTTA. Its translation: CASSIFGVYSNQPQHL.

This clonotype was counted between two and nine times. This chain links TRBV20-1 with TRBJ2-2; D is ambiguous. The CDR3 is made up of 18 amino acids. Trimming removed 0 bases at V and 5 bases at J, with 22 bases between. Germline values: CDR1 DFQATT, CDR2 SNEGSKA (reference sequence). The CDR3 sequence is CSARDRRLGPVWTGELFF. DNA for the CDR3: TGCAGTGCTAGAGACCGGCGCTTGGGCCCGGTTTGGACCGGGGAGCTGTTTTTT.

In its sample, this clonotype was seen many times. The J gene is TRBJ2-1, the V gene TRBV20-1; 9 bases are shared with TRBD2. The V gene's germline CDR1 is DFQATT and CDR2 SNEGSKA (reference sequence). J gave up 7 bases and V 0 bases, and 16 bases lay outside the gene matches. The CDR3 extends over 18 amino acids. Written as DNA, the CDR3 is TGCAGTGCTAGAGATTTGTTCTCTAGCGGGGCTATGGGAAATGAGCAGTTCTTC. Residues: CSARDLFSSGAMGNEQFF.

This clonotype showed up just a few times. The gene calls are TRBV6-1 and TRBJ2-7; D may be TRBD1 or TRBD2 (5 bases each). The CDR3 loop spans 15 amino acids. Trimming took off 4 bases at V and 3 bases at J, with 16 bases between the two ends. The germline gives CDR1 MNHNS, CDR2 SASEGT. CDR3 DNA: TGTGCCAGCAGTGCCTCCGGGACGGGTTTCTACGAGCAGTACTTC. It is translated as CASSASGTGFYEQYF.

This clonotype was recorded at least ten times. CDR3 sequence (DNA): TGTGCCAGCAGCCAGGCTTTGATCAATGAGCAGTTCTTC. Translated, it gives CASSQALINEQFF. The V and J genes are TRBV7-2 and TRBJ2-1; D not resolved. Germline V lookup: CDR1 SGHTA, CDR2 FQGNSA. Deletions cut 5 bases from V and 6 bases from J, with 11 bases between. The CDR3 spans 13 residues.

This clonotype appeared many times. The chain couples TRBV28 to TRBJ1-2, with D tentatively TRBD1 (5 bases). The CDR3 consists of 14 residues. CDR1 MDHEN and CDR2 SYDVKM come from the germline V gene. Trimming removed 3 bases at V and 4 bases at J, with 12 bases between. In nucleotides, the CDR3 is TGTGCCAGCAGTTTGGCCCGGGGGATCTATGGCTACACCTTC. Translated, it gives CASSLARGIYGYTF.

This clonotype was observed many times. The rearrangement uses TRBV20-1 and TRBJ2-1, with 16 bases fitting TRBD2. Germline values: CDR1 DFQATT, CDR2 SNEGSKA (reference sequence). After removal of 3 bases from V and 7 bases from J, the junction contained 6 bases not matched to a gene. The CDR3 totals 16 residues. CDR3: CSARGTSGRGRNEQFF. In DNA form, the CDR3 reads TGCAGTGCTAGGGGGACTAGCGGGAGGGGAAGGAATGAGCAGTTCTTC.

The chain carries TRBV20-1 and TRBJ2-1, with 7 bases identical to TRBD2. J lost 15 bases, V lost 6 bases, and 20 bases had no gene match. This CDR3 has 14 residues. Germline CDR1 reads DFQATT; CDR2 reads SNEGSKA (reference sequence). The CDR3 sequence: CSAPAQGEGEGLFF. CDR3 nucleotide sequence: TGCAGTGCCCCGGCCCAAGGGGAAGGGGAGGGCCTGTTCTTC.

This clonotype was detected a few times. CDR3 sequence reads: CASSDWLGQLFF. For the CDR3, the DNA is TGTGCCAGCAGTGATTGGCTGGGACAACTGTTTTTT. This chain uses TRBV2 with TRBJ1-4; perhaps TRBD1 as D (5 bases). Germline V lookup: CDR1 SNHLY, CDR2 FYNNEI. The V end was cut by 3 bases, the J end by 12 bases, with 11 bases between. CDR3 length: 12 residues.

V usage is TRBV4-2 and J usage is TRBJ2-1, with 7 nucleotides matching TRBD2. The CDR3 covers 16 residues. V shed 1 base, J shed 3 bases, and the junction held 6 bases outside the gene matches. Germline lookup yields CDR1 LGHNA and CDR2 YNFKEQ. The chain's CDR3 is CASSQGFGGGYNEQFF. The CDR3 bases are TGTGCCAGCAGCCAAGGTTTCGGCGGGGGCTACAATGAGCAGTTCTTC.

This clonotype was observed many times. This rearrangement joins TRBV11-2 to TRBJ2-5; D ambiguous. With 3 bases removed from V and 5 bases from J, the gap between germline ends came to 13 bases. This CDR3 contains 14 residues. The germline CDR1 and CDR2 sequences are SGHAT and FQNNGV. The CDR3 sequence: CASSFELLGETQYF. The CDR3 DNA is TGTGCCAGCAGCTTCGAGCTTTTGGGGGAGACCCAGTACTTC.